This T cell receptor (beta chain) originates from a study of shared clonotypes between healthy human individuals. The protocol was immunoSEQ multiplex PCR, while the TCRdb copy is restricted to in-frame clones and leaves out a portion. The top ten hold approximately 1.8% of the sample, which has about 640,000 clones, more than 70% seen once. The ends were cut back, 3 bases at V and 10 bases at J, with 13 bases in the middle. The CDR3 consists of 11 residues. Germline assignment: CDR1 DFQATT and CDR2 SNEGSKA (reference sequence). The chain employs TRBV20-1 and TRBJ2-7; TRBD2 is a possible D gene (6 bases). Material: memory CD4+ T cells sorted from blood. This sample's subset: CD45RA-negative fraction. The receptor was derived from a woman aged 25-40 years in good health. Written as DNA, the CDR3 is TGCAGTGCTAGGGGGGGTGAGTCACAGTACTTC. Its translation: CSARGGESQYF.